This paragraph covers one T cell receptor (beta chain) sequence. Antigen unknown. The V end was cut by 5 bases, the J end by 0 bases, with 3 bases between. CDR1 and CDR2 (germline): MNHEY, SMNVEV (reference sequence). This CDR3 has 12 amino acids. These data are taken from a study of cytomegalovirus exposure and HLA in healthy donors. Study as a whole: The same platform was used for the approximately 120 validation repertoires as for the approximately 670 first-cohort repertoires, as reported in a later analysis. Study-wide points: Most observed TCR sequences were rare, whereas some public TCRs were detected in many donors. The classifier was said to identify cytomegalovirus status with high specificity and sensitivity. A few CMV-associated chains were confirmed in vitro to be specific for CMV antigens.

Generated by immunoSEQ multiplex PCR, the TCRdb table keeps only in-frame clones and is missing some. The data contain about 140,000 clones, approximately 91% of them seen just once; the ten biggest clones take up about 0.7%. This receptor was identified in a man between 18 and 29 years old in good health and CMV-seronegative. The rearrangement joins TRBV27 to TRBJ2-3, with D unresolved. Sequenced: PBMCs. In DNA, the CDR3 is TGTGCCAGCAGTCTTAGCACAGATACGCAGTATTTT. Its translation is CASSLSTDTQYF.